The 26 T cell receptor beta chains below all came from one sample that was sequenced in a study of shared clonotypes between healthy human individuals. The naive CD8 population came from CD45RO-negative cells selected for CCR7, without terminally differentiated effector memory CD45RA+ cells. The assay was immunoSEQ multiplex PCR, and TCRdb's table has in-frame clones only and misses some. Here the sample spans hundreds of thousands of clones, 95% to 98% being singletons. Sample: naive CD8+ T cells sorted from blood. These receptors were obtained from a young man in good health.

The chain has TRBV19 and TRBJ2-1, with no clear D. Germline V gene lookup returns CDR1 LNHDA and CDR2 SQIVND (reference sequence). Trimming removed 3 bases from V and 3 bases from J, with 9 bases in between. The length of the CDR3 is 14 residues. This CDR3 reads CASSIRVHYNEQFF. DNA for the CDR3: TGTGCCAGTAGTATTAGGGTACACTACAATGAGCAGTTCTTC. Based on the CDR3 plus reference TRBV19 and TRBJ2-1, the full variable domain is DGGITQSPKYLFRKEGQNVTLSCEQNLNHDAMYWYRQDPGQGLRLIYYSQIVNDFQKGDIAEGYSVSREKKESFPLTVTSAQKNPTAFYLCASSIRVHYNEQFFGPGTRLTVL.

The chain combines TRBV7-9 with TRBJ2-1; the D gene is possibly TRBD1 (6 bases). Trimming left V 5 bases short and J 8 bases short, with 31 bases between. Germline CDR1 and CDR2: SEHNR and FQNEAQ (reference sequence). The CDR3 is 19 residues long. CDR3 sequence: CASSLRTGSMGATEDEQFF. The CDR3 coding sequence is TGTGCCAGCAGCCTCAGAACCGGATCAATGGGGGCAACGGAGGATGAGCAGTTCTTC. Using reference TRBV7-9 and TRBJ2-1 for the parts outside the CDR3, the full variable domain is DTGVSQNPRHKITKRGQNVTFRCDPISEHNRLYWYRQTLGQGPEFLTYFQNEAQLEKSRLLSDRFSAERPKGSFSTLEIQRTEQGDSAMYLCASSLRTGSMGATEDEQFFGPGTRLTVL.

Here the CDR3 reads CASTLQGDAGELFF. DNA of the CDR3: TGCGCCAGCACCTTACAGGGGGATGCCGGGGAGCTGTTTTTT. The V call is TRBV5-1, the J call TRBJ2-2; 8 positions agree with TRBD1. J was trimmed by 6 bases and V by 6 bases; bases with no gene match: 7. CDR3 size: 14 residues. Germline loops: CDR1 SGHRS, CDR2 YFSETQ.

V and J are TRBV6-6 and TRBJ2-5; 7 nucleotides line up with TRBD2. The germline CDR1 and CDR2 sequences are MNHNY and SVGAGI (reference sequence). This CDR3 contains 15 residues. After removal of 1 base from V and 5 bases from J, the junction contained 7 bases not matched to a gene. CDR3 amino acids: CASSYYGLVLETQYF. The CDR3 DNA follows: TGTGCCAGCAGTTACTACGGACTAGTACTGGAGACCCAGTACTTC.

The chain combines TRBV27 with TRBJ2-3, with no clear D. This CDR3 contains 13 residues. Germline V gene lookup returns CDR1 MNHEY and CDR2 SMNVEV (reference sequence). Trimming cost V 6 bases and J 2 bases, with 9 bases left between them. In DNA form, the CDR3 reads TGTGCCAGCAGGGAACCCGACACAGATACGCAGTATTTT. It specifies CASREPDTDTQYF.

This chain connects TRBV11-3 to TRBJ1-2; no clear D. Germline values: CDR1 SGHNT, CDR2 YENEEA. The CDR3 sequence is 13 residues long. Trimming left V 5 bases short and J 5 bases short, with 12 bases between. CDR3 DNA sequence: TGTGCCAGCAGCGGACTATATGGATATGGCTACACCTTC. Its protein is CASSGLYGYGYTF.

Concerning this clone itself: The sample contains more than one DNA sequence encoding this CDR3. CDR3 amino acids: CASSPGENTGELFF. CDR3 sequence (DNA): TGCGCCAGCAGCCCGGGGGAAAACACCGGGGAGCTGTTTTTT. J is TRBJ2-2 and V is TRBV4-1; D is possibly TRBD2 (6 bases). V was pared by 4 bases and J by 2 bases, with 8 bases between. Per germline, CDR1 MGHRA and CDR2 YSYEKL. The CDR3 has 14 residues.

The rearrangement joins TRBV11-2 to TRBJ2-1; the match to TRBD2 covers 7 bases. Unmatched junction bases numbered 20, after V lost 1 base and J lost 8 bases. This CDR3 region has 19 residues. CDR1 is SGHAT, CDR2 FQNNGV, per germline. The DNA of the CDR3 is TGTGCCAGCAGCTTAGTTAGTGCACTGAACGGGAGGCCCGGCGATGAGCAGTTCTTC. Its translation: CASSLVSALNGRPGDEQFF.

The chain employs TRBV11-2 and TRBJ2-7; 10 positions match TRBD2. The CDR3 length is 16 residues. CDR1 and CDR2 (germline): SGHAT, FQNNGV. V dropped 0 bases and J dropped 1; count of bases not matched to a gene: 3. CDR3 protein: CASSLEQAGGSYEQYF. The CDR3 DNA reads TGTGCCAGCAGCTTAGAACAAGCGGGGGGGTCCTACGAGCAGTACTTC.

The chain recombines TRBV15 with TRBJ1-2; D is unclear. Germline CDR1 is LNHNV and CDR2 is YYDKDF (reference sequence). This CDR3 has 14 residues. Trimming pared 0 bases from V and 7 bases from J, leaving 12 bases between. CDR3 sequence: CATSRESVGSGYTF. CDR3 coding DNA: TGTGCCACCAGCAGAGAGTCCGTCGGATCTGGCTACACCTTC.

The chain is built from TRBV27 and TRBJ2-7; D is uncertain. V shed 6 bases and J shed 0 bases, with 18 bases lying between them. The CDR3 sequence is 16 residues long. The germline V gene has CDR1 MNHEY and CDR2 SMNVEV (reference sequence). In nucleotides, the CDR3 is TGTGCCAGCAGCGTGGACGCAAGAGCTAGCTCCTACGAGCAGTACTTC. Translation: CASSVDARASSYEQYF.

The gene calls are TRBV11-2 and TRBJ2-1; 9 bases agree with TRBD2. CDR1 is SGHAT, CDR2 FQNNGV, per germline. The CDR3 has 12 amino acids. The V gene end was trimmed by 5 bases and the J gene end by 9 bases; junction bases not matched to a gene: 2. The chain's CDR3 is CASSTTSGEQFF. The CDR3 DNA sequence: TGTGCCAGCAGCACGACTAGCGGTGAGCAGTTCTTC.

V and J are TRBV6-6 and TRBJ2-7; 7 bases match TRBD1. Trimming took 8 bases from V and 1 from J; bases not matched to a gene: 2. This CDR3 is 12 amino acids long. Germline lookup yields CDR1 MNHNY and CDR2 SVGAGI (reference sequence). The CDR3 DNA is TGTGCCAGCGGGGACAGTTCCTACGAGCAGTACTTC. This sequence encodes CASGDSSYEQYF.

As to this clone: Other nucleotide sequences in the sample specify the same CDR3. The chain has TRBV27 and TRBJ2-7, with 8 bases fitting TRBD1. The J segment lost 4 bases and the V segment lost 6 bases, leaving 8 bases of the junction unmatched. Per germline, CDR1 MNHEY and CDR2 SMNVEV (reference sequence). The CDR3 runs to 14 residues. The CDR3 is CASSLGQGGYEQYF. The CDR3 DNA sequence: TGTGCCAGCAGCCTCGGACAGGGTGGATACGAGCAGTACTTC.

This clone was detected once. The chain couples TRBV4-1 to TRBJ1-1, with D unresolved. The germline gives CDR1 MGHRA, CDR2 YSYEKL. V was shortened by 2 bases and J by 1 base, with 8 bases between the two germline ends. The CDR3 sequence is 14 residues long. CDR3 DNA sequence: TGCGCCAGCAGCCAACAGCTCCCGAACACTGAAGCTTTCTTT. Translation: CASSQQLPNTEAFF.

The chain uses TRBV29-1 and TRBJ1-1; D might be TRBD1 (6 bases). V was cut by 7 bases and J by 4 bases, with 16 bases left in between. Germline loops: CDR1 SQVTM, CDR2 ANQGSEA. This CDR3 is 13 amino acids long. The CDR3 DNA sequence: TGCAGCGCAATGAAACAGGGACCCACTGAAGCTTTCTTT. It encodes CSAMKQGPTEAFF.

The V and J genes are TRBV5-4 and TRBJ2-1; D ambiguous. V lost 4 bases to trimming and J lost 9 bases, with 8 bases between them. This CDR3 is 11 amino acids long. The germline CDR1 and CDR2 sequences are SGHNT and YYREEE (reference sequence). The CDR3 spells CASSSLREQFF. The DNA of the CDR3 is TGTGCCAGCAGCAGTCTGCGTGAGCAGTTCTTC.

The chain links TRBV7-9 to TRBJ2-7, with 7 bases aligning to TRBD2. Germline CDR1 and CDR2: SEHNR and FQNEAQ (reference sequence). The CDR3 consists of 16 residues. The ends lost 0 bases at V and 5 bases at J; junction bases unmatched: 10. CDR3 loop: CASSLATLLAGDEQYF. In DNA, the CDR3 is TGTGCCAGCAGCTTAGCGACACTCTTAGCGGGTGACGAGCAGTACTTC.

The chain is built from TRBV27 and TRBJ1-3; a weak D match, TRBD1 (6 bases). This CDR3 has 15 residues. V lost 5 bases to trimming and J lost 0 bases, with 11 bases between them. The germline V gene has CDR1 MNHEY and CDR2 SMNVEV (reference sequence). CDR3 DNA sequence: TGTGCCAGCAGTCCAACAGGGTTCTCTGGAAACACCATATATTTT. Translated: CASSPTGFSGNTIYF.

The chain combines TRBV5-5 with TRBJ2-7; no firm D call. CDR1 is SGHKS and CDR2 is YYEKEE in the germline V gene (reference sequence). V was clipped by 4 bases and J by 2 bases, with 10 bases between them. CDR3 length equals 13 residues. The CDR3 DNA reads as TGTGCCAGCAGCCCGGACGGTGCCTACGAGCAGTACTTC. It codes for CASSPDGAYEQYF.

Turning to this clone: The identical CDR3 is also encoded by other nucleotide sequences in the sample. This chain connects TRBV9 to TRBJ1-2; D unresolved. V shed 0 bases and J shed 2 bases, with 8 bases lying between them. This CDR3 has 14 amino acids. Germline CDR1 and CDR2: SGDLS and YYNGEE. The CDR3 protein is CASSVGGGNYGYTF. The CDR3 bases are TGTGCCAGCAGCGTAGGGGGAGGGAACTATGGCTACACCTTC.

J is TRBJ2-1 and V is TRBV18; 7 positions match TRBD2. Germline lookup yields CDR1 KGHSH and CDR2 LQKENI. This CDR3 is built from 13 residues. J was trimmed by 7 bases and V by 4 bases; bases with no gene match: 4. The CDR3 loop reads CASSLRGGNEQFF. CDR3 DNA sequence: TGTGCCAGCTCACTCCGGGGAGGGAATGAGCAGTTCTTC.

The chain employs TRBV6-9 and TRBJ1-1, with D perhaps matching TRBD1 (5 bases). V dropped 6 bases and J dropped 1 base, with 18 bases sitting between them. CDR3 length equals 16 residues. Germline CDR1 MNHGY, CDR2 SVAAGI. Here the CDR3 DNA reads TGTGCCAGCAGCCAAGAGGTCCCAGGGAGGAACACTGAAGCTTTCTTT. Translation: CASSQEVPGRNTEAFF.

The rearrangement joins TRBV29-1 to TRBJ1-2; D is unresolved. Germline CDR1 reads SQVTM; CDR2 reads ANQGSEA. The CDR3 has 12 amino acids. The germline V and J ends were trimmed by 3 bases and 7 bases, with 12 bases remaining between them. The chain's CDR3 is CSVDRGSRGYTF. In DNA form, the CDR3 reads TGCAGCGTTGATCGGGGAAGTCGTGGCTACACCTTC.

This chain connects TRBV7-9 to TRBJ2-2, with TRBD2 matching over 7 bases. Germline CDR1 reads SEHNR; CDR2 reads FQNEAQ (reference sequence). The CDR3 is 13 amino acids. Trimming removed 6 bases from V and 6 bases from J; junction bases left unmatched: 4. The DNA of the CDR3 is TGTGCCAGCAGTTCGGGGGGTCCCGGGGAGCTGTTTTTT. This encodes CASSSGGPGELFF.

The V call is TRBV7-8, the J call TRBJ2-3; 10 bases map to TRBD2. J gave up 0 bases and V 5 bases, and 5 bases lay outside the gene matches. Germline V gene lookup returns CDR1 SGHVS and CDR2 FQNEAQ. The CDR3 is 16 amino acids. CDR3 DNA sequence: TGTGCCAGCAGCAGCGGGAGGGCCCGGAGCACAGATACGCAGTATTTT. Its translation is CASSSGRARSTDTQYF.